A single sample gave rise to the 17 T cell receptor beta chains below, sequenced in a study of T cell clonality in common variable immunodeficiency. TCRdb's copy holds only in-frame clones and misses some; the assay was immunoSEQ multiplex PCR. Recorded here are some 44,000 clones, none singletons. Sequencing input: peripheral blood mononuclear cells. These receptors all come from a person aged 18-70 years in good health.

This clone appeared a few times. The read ends 3 residues early relative to the CDR3; the germline J gene fills the gap. The J gene is TRBJ2-7, the V gene TRBV5-5; perhaps TRBD1 as D (5 bases). The CDR3 contains 13 residues. CDR1 SGHKS and CDR2 YYEKEE come from the germline V gene (reference sequence). V shed 4 bases and J shed 2 bases, with 10 bases lying between them. CDR3 DNA, as far as it was read: TGTGCCAGCAGCGACGACAGAACCTACGAG. Its translation: CASSDDRTYE. The CDR3 in its entirety is CASSDDRTYEQYF.

Of note for this clone: The CDR3 end falls 3 residues outside the read, so it is completed with the germline J gene. This chain links TRBV19 with TRBJ2-2; unclear D gene. The CDR3 runs to 15 residues. Trimming pared 1 base from V and 4 bases from J, leaving 10 bases between. Per germline, CDR1 LNHDA and CDR2 SQIVND (reference sequence). Here the CDR3 reads CASSIGQSGTGELFF. The part of the CDR3 DNA that was read is TGTGCCAGTAGTATAGGGCAGAGTGGCACCGGGGAG.

This clone was seen ten or more times. The sequence runs out 3 residues before the end of the CDR3; the remainder is reconstructed from the germline J gene. V gene TRBV20-1 combines with J gene TRBJ2-1; TRBD2 agrees at 11 bases. CDR1 and CDR2 (germline): DFQATT, SNEGSKA (reference sequence). The CDR3 totals 15 residues. V was clipped by 3 bases and J by 2 bases; unmatched bases: 3. Partial CDR3 DNA: TGCAGTGCTAGCCCACTAGCGGGGGCCTACAATGAG. The encoded protein is CSASPLAGAYNE. The entire CDR3 is CSASPLAGAYNEQFF.

This clone was found many times. The read terminates 3 residues ahead of where the CDR3 ends, so the germline J gene completes it. This chain uses TRBV19 with TRBJ1-1; TRBD1 aligns across 8 bases. After removal of 11 bases from V and 4 bases from J, the junction contained 12 bases not matched to a gene. Germline V gives CDR1 LNHDA, CDR2 SQIVND (reference sequence). The CDR3 is made up of 14 amino acids. The CDR3 bases that were read are TGTGCCTCAAACCGCAGGGGGCGCGGCACTGAA. Encoded protein: CASNRRGRGTE. The whole CDR3 protein reads CASNRRGRGTEAFF.

In this sample, this clone turned up many times. The read gets to within 3 residues of the CDR3 end, and the germline J gene fills in the rest. The chain carries TRBV9 and TRBJ2-1; TRBD2 aligns across 7 bases. V gave up 4 bases and J gave up 6 bases; unmatched junction bases: 4. The CDR3 has 13 residues. The V gene's germline CDR1 is SGDLS and CDR2 YYNGEE. Here the CDR3 reads CASSPRTSNEQFF. The part of the CDR3 DNA that was read is TGTGCCAGCAGCCCACGGACTAGCAATGAG.

This clone was picked up many times. Sequencing ends 3 residues short of the CDR3 end; the germline J gene provides the rest. The chain joins TRBV30 to TRBJ1-1; 9 bases are shared with TRBD1. Trimming at V came to 2 bases and at J to 6 bases, leaving 7 bases not matched to a gene. This CDR3 contains 14 residues. Germline V gives CDR1 GTSNPN, CDR2 SVGIG (reference sequence). The CDR3: CAWSKTGGISEAFF. CDR3 DNA (partial): TGTGCCTGGAGTAAGACAGGGGGTATCTCTGAA.

As to this clone: The DNA ends 3 residues before the CDR3 does, and the rest of the CDR3 is filled in from the germline J gene. The rearrangement links TRBV5-1 to TRBJ2-1; 7 nucleotides align to TRBD2. CDR3 length: 17 residues. V was clipped by 1 base and J by 3 bases; unmatched bases: 10. Germline V CDR1 and CDR2: SGHRS, YFSETQ. The part of the CDR3 DNA that was read is TGCGCCAGCAGCTTGCAGACTGGCGGGAGTAGCTACAATGAG. The encoded protein is CASSLQTGGSSYNE. The full CDR3 sequence reads CASSLQTGGSSYNEQFF.

This clone showed up many times. The CDR3 end is not reached by the read, which stops 3 residues before it; the germline J gene fills it in. V gene TRBV5-4 combines with J gene TRBJ2-3; D is unclear. The germline V and J ends were trimmed by 0 bases and 6 bases, with 5 bases remaining between them. The CDR3 consists of 12 residues. CDR1 and CDR2 (germline): SGHNT, YYREEE (reference sequence). The CDR3 protein is CASSLERDTQYF. The sequenced CDR3 bases are TGTGCCAGCAGCTTGGAAAGGGATACG. Filled out from reference TRBV5-4 and TRBJ2-3, the complete variable domain reads ETGVTQSPTHLIKTRGQQVTLRCSSQSGHNTVSWYQQALGQGPQFIFQYYREEENGRGNFPPRFSGLQFPNYSSELNVNALELDDSALYLCASSLERDTQYFGPGTRLTVL.

This clone was counted many times. The read ends 3 residues shy of where the CDR3 ends; the end is completed using the germline J gene. The V call is TRBV28, the J call TRBJ1-2; D perhaps matches TRBD1 (5 bases). The V gene's germline CDR1 is MDHEN and CDR2 SYDVKM. This CDR3 has 12 residues. Trimming stripped 7 bases from V and 7 bases from J, with 13 bases between. The sequenced CDR3 bases are TGTGCCAGCATCGAGGTCGGGGGTGGC. Translated, it gives CASIEVGGG. The complete CDR3 protein is CASIEVGGGYTF.

There are many counts of this clone. The CDR3 goes on 3 residues after the read ends, and that part is filled in from the germline J gene. This chain uses TRBV20-1 with TRBJ1-1; D remains ambiguous. This CDR3 spans 14 amino acids. V lost 5 bases and J lost 0, with 13 bases in between. Per germline, CDR1 DFQATT and CDR2 SNEGSKA (reference sequence). The sequenced CDR3 bases are TGCAGTGCTTTCGCGGGCTTTATGAACACTGAA. This gives the protein CSAFAGFMNTE. The whole CDR3 is CSAFAGFMNTEAFF.

This clone was recorded at least ten times. The sequence runs out 3 residues before the end of the CDR3; the remainder is reconstructed from the germline J gene. The chain is built from TRBV20-1 and TRBJ2-7; TRBD1 is a possible D gene (6 bases). Trimming removed 6 bases from V and 6 bases from J, with 18 bases in between. The CDR3 is made up of 13 amino acids. The germline CDR1 and CDR2 sequences are DFQATT and SNEGSKA (reference sequence). The DNA read from the CDR3 is TGCAGTGCAACGGGCCAACGGACAGCCGAG. This translates into CSATGQRTAE. The full CDR3 protein reads CSATGQRTAEQYF.

This clone appeared many times. The read comes to an end 3 residues before the CDR3 does, leaving the germline J gene to fill in the end. The chain couples TRBV20-1 to TRBJ1-2, with a possible D match to TRBD1 (6 bases). Germline V lookup: CDR1 DFQATT, CDR2 SNEGSKA (reference sequence). V dropped 3 bases and J dropped 4 bases, with 21 bases sitting between them. The CDR3 has 16 amino acids. This chain's CDR3 is CSASDATRDNTYGYTF. The DNA read from the CDR3 is TGCAGTGCTAGTGACGCTACGCGGGACAACACCTATGGC.

This clone has just a few counts. A read error is the likely source, as a far larger clone sits one nucleotide away. The read ends 3 residues before the CDR3 terminus; that terminus is restored from the germline J gene. The rearrangement joins TRBV7-9 to TRBJ1-1; 7 positions match TRBD1. Germline lookup yields CDR1 SEHNR and CDR2 FQNEAQ (reference sequence). The CDR3 sequence is 12 residues long. The sequenced part of the CDR3 DNA is TGTGCCAGCAGCTTAGAGGACAGGGAA. Its translation: CASSLEDRE. The CDR3 as a whole reads CASSLEDREAFF. Complete variable domain (other parts from reference TRBV7-9 and TRBJ1-1): DTGVSQNPRHKITKRGQNVTFRCDPISEHNRLYWYRQTLGQGPEFLTYFQNEAQLEKSRLLSDRFSAERPKGSFSTLEIQRTEQGDSAMYLCASSLEDREAFFGQGTRLTVV.

At least ten counts were recorded for this clone. The junction and the germline gene differ at one end; a read error may be behind it. From the germline J gene comes the end of the CDR3, since the read stops 3 residues before it. The V and J genes are TRBV4-2 and TRBJ2-6; unclear D gene. CDR3 length: 16 residues. From germline, CDR1 is LGHNA and CDR2 YNFKEQ. CDR3 sequence: CASSPSIGSGANVLTF. Partial CDR3 DNA: TGCGCCAGCAGCCCCTCGATCGGCTCTGGGGCCAACGTC.

This clone was detected ten times or more. The read gets to within 3 residues of the CDR3 end, and the germline J gene fills in the rest. V gene TRBV5-1 combines with J gene TRBJ1-2; tentative D call: TRBD1 (6 bases). Germline CDR1 reads SGHRS; CDR2 reads YFSETQ. There are 14 residues in the CDR3. V lost 1 base to trimming and J lost 7 bases, with 14 bases between them. The CDR3 sequence is CASSLHRESGGYTF. CDR3 bases read: TGCGCCAGCAGCTTGCACAGGGAATCAGGTGGC.

This clone was seen a few times. The read terminates 3 residues before the CDR3 end, so the remaining end is supplied by the germline J gene. This rearrangement joins TRBV11-1 to TRBJ2-3, with 8 bases lining up with TRBD1. Germline V gene lookup returns CDR1 SGHAT and CDR2 FQDESV (reference sequence). The CDR3 runs 14 residues. Unmatched junction bases numbered 6, after V lost 5 bases and J lost 5 bases. CDR3 loop: CASSTQTGGDTQYF. CDR3 bases read: TGTGCCAGCAGCACCCAAACAGGGGGAGATACG.

At least ten counts were recorded for this clone. Read data end 3 residues before the CDR3 end; the end is taken from the germline J gene. Other DNA sequences from this sample encode an identical CDR3 as well. The chain is built from TRBV7-2 and TRBJ1-1; 7 bases align to TRBD1. Germline V gives CDR1 SGHTA, CDR2 FQGNSA. This CDR3 is built from 14 residues. The V segment lost 6 bases and the J segment 1 base; nucleotides outside the gene matches: 5. The DNA read from the CDR3 is TGTGCCAGCAGGAAGGGGGCGAGGAACACTGAA. Protein sequence: CASRKGARNTE. The whole CDR3 sequence is CASRKGARNTEAFF.